The subject of this entry is one T cell receptor (beta chain). Its cognate antigen is unknown. The data originate from a study of cytomegalovirus exposure and HLA in healthy donors. At the level of the study: Of about 390 genotyped donors, roughly 81% grouped in the Caucasian-associated ancestry cluster. Regarding the study as a whole: The later analysis indicated that the majority of CMV-associated TCR beta chains appeared HLA-restricted.

The primer mix had 60 Vbeta and 13 Jbeta primers. Clones were sequenced by immunoSEQ multiplex PCR, and TCRdb holds only the in-frame ones, with some missing. The sample includes about 160,000 clones, under 80% of them seen just once. The CDR3 totals 12 residues. From germline, CDR1 is GTSNPN and CDR2 SVGIG (reference sequence). Trimming at V came to 2 bases and at J to 4 bases, leaving 1 base not matched to a gene. The origin of this receptor is a female donor in good health and CMV-seronegative. The sample comprised PBMCs. This sequence joins TRBV30 and TRBJ1-2; 7 nucleotides agree with TRBD1. The CDR3, as DNA: TGTGCCTGGAGTAGGGACAGCTATGGCTACACCTTC. As protein: CAWSRDSYGYTF. Combining the CDR3 with reference TRBV30 and TRBJ1-2 gives the whole variable domain SQTIHQWPATLVQPVGSPLSLECTVEGTSNPNLYWYRQAAGRGLQLLFYSVGIGQISSEVPQNLSASRPQDRQFILSSKKLLLSDSGFYLCAWSRDSYGYTFGSGTRLTVV.